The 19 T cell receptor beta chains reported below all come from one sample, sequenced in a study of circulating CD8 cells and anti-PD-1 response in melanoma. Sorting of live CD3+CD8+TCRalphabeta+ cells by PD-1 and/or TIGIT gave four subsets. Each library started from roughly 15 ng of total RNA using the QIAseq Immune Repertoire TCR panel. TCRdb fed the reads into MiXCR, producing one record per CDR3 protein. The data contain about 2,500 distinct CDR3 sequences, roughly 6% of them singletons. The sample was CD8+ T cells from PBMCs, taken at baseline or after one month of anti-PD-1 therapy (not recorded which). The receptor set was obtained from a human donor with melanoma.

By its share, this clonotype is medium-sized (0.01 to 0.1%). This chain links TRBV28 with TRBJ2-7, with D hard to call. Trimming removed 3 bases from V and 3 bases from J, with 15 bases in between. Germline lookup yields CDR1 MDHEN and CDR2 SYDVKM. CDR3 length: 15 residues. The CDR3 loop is CASSLTGRPHYEQYF. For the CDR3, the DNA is TGTGCCAGCAGTTTGACTGGTCGGCCACACTACGAGCAGTACTTC.

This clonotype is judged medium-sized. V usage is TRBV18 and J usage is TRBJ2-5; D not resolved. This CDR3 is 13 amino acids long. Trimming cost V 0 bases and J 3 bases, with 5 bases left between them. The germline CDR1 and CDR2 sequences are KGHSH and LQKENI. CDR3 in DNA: TGTGCCAGCTCACCACCGGACGAAGAGACCCAGTACTTC. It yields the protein CASSPPDEETQYF.

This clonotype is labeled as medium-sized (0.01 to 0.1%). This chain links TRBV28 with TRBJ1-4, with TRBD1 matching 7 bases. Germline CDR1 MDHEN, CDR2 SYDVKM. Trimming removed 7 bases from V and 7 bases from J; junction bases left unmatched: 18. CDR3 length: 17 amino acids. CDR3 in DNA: TGTGCCAGCACCCCTGACAGGGAAGTCGTTGATCTTGAAAAACTGTTTTTT. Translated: CASTPDREVVDLEKLFF. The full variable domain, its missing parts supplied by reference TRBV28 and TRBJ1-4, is DVKVTQSSRYLVKRTGEKVFLECVQDMDHENMFWYRQDPGLGLRLIYFSYDVKMKEKGDIPEGYSVSREKKERFSLILESASTNQTSMYLCASTPDREVVDLEKLFFGSGTQLSVL.

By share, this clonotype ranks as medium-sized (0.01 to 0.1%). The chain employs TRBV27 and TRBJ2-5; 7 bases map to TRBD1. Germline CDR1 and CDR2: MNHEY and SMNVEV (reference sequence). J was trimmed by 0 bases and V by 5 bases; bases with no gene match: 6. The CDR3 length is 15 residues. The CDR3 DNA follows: TGTGCCAGCAGTGCACGACAGGGATACCAAGAGACCCAGTACTTC. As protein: CASSARQGYQETQYF.

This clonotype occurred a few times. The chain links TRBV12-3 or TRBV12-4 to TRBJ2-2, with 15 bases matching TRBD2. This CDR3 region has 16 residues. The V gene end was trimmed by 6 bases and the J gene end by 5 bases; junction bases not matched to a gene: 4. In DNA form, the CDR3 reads TGTGCCAGCAGCCCCGGACTAGCGGGGGGGACCGGGGAGCTGTTTTTT. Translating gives CASSPGLAGGTGELFF.

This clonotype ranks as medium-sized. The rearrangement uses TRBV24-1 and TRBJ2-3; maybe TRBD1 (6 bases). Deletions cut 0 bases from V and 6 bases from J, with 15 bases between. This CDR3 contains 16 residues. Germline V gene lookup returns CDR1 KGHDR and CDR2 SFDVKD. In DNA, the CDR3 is TGTGCCACCAGTGATTTGAGGGACACCCGTGGGGATACGCAGTATTTT. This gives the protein CATSDLRDTRGDTQYF.

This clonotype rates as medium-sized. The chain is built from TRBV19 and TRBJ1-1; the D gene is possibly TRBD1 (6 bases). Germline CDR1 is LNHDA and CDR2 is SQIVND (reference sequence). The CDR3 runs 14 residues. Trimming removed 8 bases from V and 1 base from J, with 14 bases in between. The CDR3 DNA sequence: TGTGCCAGTTCCCCCGGGGGGCCGAACACTGAAGCTTTCTTT. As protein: CASSPGGPNTEAFF.

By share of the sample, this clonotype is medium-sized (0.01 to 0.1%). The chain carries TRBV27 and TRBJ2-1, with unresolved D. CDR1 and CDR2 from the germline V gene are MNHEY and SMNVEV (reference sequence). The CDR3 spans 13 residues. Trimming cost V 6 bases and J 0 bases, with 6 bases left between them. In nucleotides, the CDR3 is TGTGCCAGCAGCAGCAGCTCCTACAATGAGCAGTTCTTC. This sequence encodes CASSSSSYNEQFF.

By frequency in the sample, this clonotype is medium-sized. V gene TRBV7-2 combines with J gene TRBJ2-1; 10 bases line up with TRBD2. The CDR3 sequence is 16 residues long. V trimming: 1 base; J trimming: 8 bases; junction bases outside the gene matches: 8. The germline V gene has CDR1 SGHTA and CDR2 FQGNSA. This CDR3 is CASSLDLAGAVDEQFF. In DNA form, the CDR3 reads TGTGCCAGCAGCTTAGACCTAGCGGGGGCCGTGGATGAGCAGTTCTTC.

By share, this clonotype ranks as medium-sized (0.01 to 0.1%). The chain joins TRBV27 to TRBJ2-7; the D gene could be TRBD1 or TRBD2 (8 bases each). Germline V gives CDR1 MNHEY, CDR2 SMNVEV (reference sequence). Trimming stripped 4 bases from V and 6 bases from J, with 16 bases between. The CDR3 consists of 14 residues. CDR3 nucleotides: TGTGCCAGCAGTTACAGGGGGAGCGGGGGCGAGCAGTACTTC. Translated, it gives CASSYRGSGGEQYF.

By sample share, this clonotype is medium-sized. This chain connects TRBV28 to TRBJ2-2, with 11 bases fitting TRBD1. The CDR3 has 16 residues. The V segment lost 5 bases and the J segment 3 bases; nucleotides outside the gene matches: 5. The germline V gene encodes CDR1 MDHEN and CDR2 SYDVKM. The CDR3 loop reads CASSPGQGVDTGELFF. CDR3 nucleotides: TGTGCCAGCAGTCCGGGACAGGGGGTCGACACCGGGGAGCTGTTTTTT. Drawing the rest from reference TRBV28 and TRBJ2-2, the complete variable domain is DVKVTQSSRYLVKRTGEKVFLECVQDMDHENMFWYRQDPGLGLRLIYFSYDVKMKEKGDIPEGYSVSREKKERFSLILESASTNQTSMYLCASSPGQGVDTGELFFGEGSRLTVL.

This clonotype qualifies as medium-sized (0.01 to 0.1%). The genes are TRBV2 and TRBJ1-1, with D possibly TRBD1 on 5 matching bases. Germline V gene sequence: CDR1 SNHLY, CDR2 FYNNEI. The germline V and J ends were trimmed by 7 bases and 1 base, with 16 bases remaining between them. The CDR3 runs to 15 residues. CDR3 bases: TGTGCCAGCACTCGACAGCCCAGCGGGAACACTGAAGCTTTCTTT. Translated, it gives CASTRQPSGNTEAFF.

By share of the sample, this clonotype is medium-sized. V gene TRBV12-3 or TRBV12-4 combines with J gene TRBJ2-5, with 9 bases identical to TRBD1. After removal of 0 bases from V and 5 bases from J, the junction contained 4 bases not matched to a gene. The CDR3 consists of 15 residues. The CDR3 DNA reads TGTGCCAGCAGTTTAGCCGGGACAGGGACCGAGACCCAGTACTTC. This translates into CASSLAGTGTETQYF.

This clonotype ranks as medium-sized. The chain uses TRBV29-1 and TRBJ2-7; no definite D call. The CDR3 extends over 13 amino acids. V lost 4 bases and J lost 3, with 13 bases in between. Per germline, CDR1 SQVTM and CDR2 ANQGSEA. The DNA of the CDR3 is TGCAGCGTTGGCGGTACGGCCTTCTACGAGCAGTACTTC. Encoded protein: CSVGGTAFYEQYF.

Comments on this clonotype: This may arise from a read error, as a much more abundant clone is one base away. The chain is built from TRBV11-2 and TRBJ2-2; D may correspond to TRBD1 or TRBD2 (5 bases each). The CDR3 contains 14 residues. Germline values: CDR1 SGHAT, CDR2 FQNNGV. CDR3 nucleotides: TGTGCCAACAGCCCTGGGACCACAGCCGGGGAGCTGTTTTTT. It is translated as CANSPGTTAGELFF.

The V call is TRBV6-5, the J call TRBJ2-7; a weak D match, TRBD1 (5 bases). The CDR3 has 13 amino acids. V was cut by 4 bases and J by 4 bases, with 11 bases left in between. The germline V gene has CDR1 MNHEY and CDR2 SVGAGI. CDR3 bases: TGTGCCAGCAGTTGGGGCCAGGGATACGAGCAGTACTTC. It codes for CASSWGQGYEQYF.

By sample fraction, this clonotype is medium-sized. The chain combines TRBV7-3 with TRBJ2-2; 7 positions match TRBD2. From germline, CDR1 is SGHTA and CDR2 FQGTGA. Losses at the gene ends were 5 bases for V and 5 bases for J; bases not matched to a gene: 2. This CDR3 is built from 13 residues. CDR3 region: CASSPGGTGELFF. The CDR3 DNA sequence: TGTGCCAGCAGCCCCGGGGGGACCGGGGAGCTGTTTTTT.

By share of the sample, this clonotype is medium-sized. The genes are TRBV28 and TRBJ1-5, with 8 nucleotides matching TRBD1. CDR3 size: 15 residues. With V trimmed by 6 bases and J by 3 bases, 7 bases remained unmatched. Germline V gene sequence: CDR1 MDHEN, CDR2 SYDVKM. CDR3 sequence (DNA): TGTGCCAGCAGCCCGGACAGGGAAGTCAATCAGCCCCAGCATTTT. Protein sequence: CASSPDREVNQPQHF.

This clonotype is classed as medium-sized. In DNA form, the CDR3 reads TGCGCCAGCAGCCAAGATGGGGAGGGTCCCACCTACGAGCAGTACTTC. Its translation: CASSQDGEGPTYEQYF. The V gene is TRBV4-1, the J gene TRBJ2-7, with 7 bases matching TRBD2. Losses at the gene ends were 0 bases for V and 2 bases for J; bases not matched to a gene: 7. CDR1 and CDR2 from the germline V gene are MGHRA and YSYEKL. The CDR3 has 16 amino acids.